A selection of T cell receptor beta chains follows, all from one sample in a study of OX40 agonist ivuxolimab in advanced cancers. Repertoires were generated with immunoSEQ multiplex PCR, while TCRdb's copy carries only in-frame clones and drops some. The sample includes more than 45,000 clones, 65% to 90% of them seen just once. The sample was CD4+ or CD8+ T cells sorted from blood, taken in a trial of the OX40 agonist ivuxolimab. These receptors all come from an adult with an advanced solid tumor such as melanoma, head and neck, liver or kidney cancer. Each CDR3 is given with its conserved first and last residue. The order of the fields is CDR3 length, V gene, J gene, CDR3 protein.

CDR3 length: 15
V gene: TRBV2
J gene: TRBJ2-3
CDR3 protein: CASSDGGAGTDTQYF

CDR3 length: 16
V gene: TRBV15
J gene: TRBJ2-5
CDR3 protein: CATSLRTGFYQETQYF

CDR3 length: 16
V gene: TRBV4-1
J gene: TRBJ1-6
CDR3 protein: CASSHRMDKFNSPLHF

CDR3 length: 15
V gene: TRBV19
J gene: TRBJ2-6
CDR3 protein: CASISDRAGANVLTF

CDR3 length: 11
V gene: TRBV5-6
J gene: TRBJ2-1
CDR3 protein: CASSRSAGQFF

CDR3 length: 13
V gene: TRBV29-1
J gene: TRBJ2-7
CDR3 protein: CSVARTGGGEQYF

CDR3 length: 16
V gene: TRBV6-6
J gene: TRBJ2-2
CDR3 protein: CASTFRGQGNTGELFF

CDR3 length: 16
V gene: TRBV28
J gene: TRBJ1-1
CDR3 protein: CASRLRRTGWRTEAFF

CDR3 length: 11
V gene: TRBV7-2
J gene: TRBJ1-6
CDR3 protein: CASSLNSPLHF

CDR3 length: 14
V gene: TRBV23-1
J gene: TRBJ1-1
CDR3 protein: CASSQSGMNTEAFF

CDR3 length: 13
V gene: TRBV30
J gene: TRBJ1-5
CDR3 protein: CAWSPKSIEPQHF

CDR3 length: 13
V gene: TRBV7-2
J gene: TRBJ1-6
CDR3 protein: CASSLGSESPLHF

CDR3 length: 14
V gene: TRBV19
J gene: TRBJ1-1
CDR3 protein: CASSVEIMNTEAFF

CDR3 length: 13
V gene: TRBV6-8
J gene: TRBJ1-1
CDR3 protein: CASRVDRGGEAFF

CDR3 length: 14
V gene: TRBV6-5
J gene: TRBJ1-2
CDR3 protein: CASRTGGAQGGYTF

CDR3 length: 18
V gene: TRBV5-1
J gene: TRBJ2-6
CDR3 protein: CASRPVGTGVSGANVLTF

CDR3 length: 17
V gene: TRBV10-3
J gene: TRBJ2-2
CDR3 protein: CAISVGSSALETGELFF

CDR3 length: 14
V gene: TRBV27
J gene: TRBJ2-3
CDR3 protein: CASSGDRVTDTQYF

CDR3 length: 19
V gene: TRBV5-1
J gene: TRBJ2-1
CDR3 protein: CASSAGTSGGPFGVNEQFF

CDR3 length: 12
V gene: TRBV6-1
J gene: TRBJ1-2
CDR3 protein: CASSGGRYGYTF

CDR3 length: 14
V gene: TRBV18
J gene: TRBJ1-2
CDR3 protein: CASSPSGLNYGYTF

CDR3 length: 15
V gene: TRBV5-6
J gene: TRBJ2-7
CDR3 protein: CASSLKVAGSYEQYF

CDR3 length: 16
V gene: TRBV5-1
J gene: TRBJ2-1
CDR3 protein: CASSLRVAGRHNEQFF

CDR3 length: 14
V gene: TRBV7-9
J gene: TRBJ1-1
CDR3 protein: CASTLGGFGTEAFF

CDR3 length: 18
V gene: TRBV19
J gene: TRBJ1-6
CDR3 protein: CASSGPGLLSSYNSPLHF

CDR3 length: 16
V gene: TRBV18
J gene: TRBJ2-3
CDR3 protein: CASQGNGQGASDTQYF

CDR3 length: 14
V gene: TRBV27
J gene: TRBJ1-1
CDR3 protein: CASSTGALRTEAFF

CDR3 length: 14
V gene: TRBV30
J gene: TRBJ1-6
CDR3 protein: CARDRQGDNSPLHF

CDR3 length: 13
V gene: TRBV2
J gene: TRBJ2-1
CDR3 protein: CASSVSEVGAQFF

CDR3 length: 13
V gene: TRBV6-5
J gene: TRBJ2-5
CDR3 protein: CASSYTRQETQYF

CDR3 length: 14
V gene: TRBV11-2
J gene: TRBJ2-7
CDR3 protein: CASSPLSSGDEQYF

CDR3 length: 15
V gene: TRBV28
J gene: TRBJ2-7
CDR3 protein: CASSLPGTGTYEQYF

CDR3 length: 15
V gene: TRBV6-5
J gene: TRBJ1-3
CDR3 protein: CASRPRGSAGNTIYF

CDR3 length: 12
V gene: TRBV14
J gene: TRBJ2-7
CDR3 protein: CASSQARYEQYF

CDR3 length: 14
V gene: TRBV7-9
J gene: TRBJ2-7
CDR3 protein: CASSQVGRVYEQYF

CDR3 length: 16
V gene: TRBV4-3
J gene: TRBJ2-5
CDR3 protein: CASSQDLRQGWETQYF

CDR3 length: 14
V gene: TRBV7-2
J gene: TRBJ1-1
CDR3 protein: CASSAQGGVTEAFF